The present T cell receptor beta chain was sequenced within a study of T cell responses to AZD1222 COVID-19 vaccine. Study-wide points: Clonal diversity was possibly underestimated, and white British individuals and females predominated among donors.

Some clones are missing from TCRdb's copy, which holds only in-frame ones; the method was immunoSEQ multiplex PCR. The repertoire includes 95,000 or so clones, less than 90% of them detected once, and about 3.7% sits in the top ten. On this clone itself: The target antigen is unknown.

The sequence came from an adult in good health. The sample consisted of peripheral blood, taken on day 0 of AZD1222 vaccination.

CDR3 nucleotide sequence: TGTGCCAGCAGAGCGGGGATCTCCTACAATGAGCAGTTCTTC. Its protein product is CASRAGISYNEQFF. V and J are TRBV2 and TRBJ2-1, with 7 bases identical to TRBD2. With V trimmed by 6 bases and J by 0 bases, 2 bases remained unmatched. This CDR3 spans 14 amino acids. In germline, CDR1 is SNHLY, CDR2 FYNNEI. Looking up the rest from reference TRBV2 and TRBJ2-1 gives the full variable domain: EPEVTQTPSHQVTQMGQEVILRCVPISNHLYFYWYRQILGQKVEFLVSFYNNEISEKSEIFDDQFSVERPDGSNFTLKIRSTKLEDSAMYFCASRAGISYNEQFFGPGTRLTVL.